This TCR beta chain was recovered during a study of blood T cell repertoires in COVID-19. Study in general: Collection of acute and convalescent COVID-19 samples took place in the United States, Italy and Spain. PBMCs, B-cell-depleted T cells, or T cells were the source of the cDNA or gDNA that made up the material.

V lost 3 bases, J lost 6 bases, and 15 bases lay in between. CDR3 length: 14 amino acids. CDR1 SGHAT and CDR2 FQNNGV come from the germline V gene. In the authors' methods: Researchers report that nucleated cell counts were estimated from reference gene primer amplification. Generated by immunoSEQ multiplex PCR, the TCRdb table keeps only in-frame clones and is missing some. V, J and clone size reflect that table, while D and trimming were determined from the DNA. Altogether tens of thousands of clones are present, roughly 76% being singletons, with the ten largest covering roughly 20%. The sample comprised peripheral blood. This TCR derives from a woman aged 70-85 years with acute or convalescent COVID-19. The V call is TRBV11-2, the J call TRBJ2-7; tentatively, D is TRBD2 (6 bases). This chain's CDR3 is CASSFTTSFSEQYF. The CDR3 bases are TGTGCCAGCAGCTTCACGACTAGTTTTAGCGAGCAGTACTTC.